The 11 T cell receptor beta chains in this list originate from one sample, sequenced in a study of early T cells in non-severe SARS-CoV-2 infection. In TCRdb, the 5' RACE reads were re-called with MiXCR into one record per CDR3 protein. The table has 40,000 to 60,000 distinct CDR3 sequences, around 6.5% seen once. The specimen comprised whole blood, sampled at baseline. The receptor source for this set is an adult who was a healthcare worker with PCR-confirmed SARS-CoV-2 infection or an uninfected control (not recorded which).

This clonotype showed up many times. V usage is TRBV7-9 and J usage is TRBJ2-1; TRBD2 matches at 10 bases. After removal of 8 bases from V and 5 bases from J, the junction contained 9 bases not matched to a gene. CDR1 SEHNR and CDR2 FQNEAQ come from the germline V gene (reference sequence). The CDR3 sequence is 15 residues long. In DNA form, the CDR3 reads TGTGCCAGCTCCCTGGGGACTAGCGAAAACAATGAGCAGTTCTTC. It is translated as CASSLGTSENNEQFF.

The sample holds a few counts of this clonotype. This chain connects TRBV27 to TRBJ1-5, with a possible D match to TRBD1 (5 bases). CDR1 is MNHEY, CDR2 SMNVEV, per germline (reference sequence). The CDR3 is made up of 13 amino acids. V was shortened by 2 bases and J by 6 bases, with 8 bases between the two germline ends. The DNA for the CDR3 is TGTGCCAGCAGTTTAGGCAGGGCTCAGCCCCAGCATTTT. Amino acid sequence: CASSLGRAQPQHF.

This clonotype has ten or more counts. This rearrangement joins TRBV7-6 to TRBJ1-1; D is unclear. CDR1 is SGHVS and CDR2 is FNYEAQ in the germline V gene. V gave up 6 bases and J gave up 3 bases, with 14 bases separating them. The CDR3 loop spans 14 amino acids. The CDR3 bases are TGTGCCAGCAGGGCTTATGGAGAGCACACTGAAGCTTTCTTT. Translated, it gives CASRAYGEHTEAFF. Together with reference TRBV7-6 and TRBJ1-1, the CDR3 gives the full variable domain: GAGVSQSPRYKVTKRGQDVALRCDPISGHVSLYWYRQALGQGPEFLTYFNYEAQQDKSGLPNDRFSAERPEGSISTLTIQRTEQRDSAMYRCASRAYGEHTEAFFGQGTRLTVV.

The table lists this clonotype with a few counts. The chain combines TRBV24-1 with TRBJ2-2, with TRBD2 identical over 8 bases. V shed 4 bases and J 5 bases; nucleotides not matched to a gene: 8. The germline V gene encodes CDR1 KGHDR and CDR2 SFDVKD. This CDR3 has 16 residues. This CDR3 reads CATSEAGGASTGELFF. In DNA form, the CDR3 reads TGTGCCACCAGTGAGGCCGGGGGGGCGAGTACCGGGGAGCTGTTTTTT.

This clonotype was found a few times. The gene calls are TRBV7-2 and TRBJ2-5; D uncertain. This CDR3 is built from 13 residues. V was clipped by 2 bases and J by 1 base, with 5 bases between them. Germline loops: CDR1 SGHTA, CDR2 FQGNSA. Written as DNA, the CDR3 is TGTGCCAGCAGCTTATCAGGCCAAGAGACCCAGTACTTC. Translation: CASSLSGQETQYF.

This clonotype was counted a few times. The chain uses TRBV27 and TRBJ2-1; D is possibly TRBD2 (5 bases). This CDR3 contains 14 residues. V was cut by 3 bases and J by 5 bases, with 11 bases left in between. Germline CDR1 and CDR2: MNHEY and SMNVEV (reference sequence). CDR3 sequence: CASSFTLAHNEQFF. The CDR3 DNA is TGTGCCAGCAGTTTCACTCTAGCCCACAATGAGCAGTTCTTC.

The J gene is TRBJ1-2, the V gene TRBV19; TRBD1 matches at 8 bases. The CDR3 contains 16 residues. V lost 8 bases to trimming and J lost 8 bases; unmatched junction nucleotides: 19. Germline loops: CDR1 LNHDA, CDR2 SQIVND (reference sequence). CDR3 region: CASVLGQAQAGSGYTF. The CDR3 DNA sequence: TGTGCCAGTGTCCTGGGACAGGCCCAGGCGGGGTCGGGCTACACCTTC.

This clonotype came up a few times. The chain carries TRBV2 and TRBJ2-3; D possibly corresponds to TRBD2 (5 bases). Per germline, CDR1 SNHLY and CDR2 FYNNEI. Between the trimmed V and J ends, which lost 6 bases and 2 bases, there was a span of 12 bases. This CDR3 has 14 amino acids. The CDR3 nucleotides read TGTGCCAGCAGGGAGGACGGTCCCACAGATACGCAGTATTTT. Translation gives CASREDGPTDTQYF.

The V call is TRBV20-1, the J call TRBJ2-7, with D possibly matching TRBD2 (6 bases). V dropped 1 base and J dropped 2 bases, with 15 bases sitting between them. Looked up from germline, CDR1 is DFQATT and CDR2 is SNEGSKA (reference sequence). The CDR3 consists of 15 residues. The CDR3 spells CSARVFGGQAYEQYF. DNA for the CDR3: TGCAGTGCTAGAGTGTTCGGGGGTCAAGCCTACGAGCAGTACTTC.

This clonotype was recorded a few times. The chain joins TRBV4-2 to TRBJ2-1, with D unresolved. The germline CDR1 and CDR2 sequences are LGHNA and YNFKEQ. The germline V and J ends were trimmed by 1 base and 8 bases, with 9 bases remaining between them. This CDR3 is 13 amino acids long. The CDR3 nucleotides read TGTGCCAGCAGCCAAGCCGGACCGGATGAGCAGTTCTTC. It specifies CASSQAGPDEQFF.

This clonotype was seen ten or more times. This CDR3 reads CASSVDGGYEQYF. CDR3 in DNA: TGTGCCAGCAGCGTAGATGGGGGCTACGAGCAGTACTTC. This sequence joins TRBV9 and TRBJ2-7, with D perhaps given as TRBD1 or TRBD2 (5 bases each). The CDR3 totals 13 residues. The germline gives CDR1 SGDLS, CDR2 YYNGEE. The V end was cut by 0 bases, the J end by 3 bases, with 7 bases between.